This entry concerns a single T cell receptor beta chain. What it recognizes is unknown. The read is 3 residues too short to cover the CDR3 end, so that end is filled in from the germline J gene. Unstimulated regulatory T cells (CD4+CD25+CD127-), CD4+CD25- non-regulatory cells, CD4 and CD8 cells were FACS-sorted from thawed PBMCs. The data derive from a study of Tregs in tolerant kidney transplant recipients. Findings and caveats of the study: Findings come from small patient numbers and require larger validation.

V dropped 5 bases and J dropped 2 bases, with 23 bases sitting between them. Looked up from germline, CDR1 is SGHVS and CDR2 is FQNEAQ. The CDR3 contains 18 residues. The assay was immunoSEQ multiplex PCR, and TCRdb's table has in-frame clones only and misses some. The sample yields approximately 49,000 clones, of which the top ten take up roughly 0.93%. The receptor was isolated from a human donor who received a combined kidney and bone marrow transplant. The specimen was CD4+ T cells from blood, collected before the transplant. The V call is TRBV7-8, the J call TRBJ2-3; D might be TRBD2 (6 bases). The CDR3 region is CASSPLRIADRSTDTQYF. CDR3 DNA (partial): TGTGCCAGCAGCCCACTTCGTATAGCGGATCGTTCCACAGATACG.